These 12 T cell receptor beta chains came from one sample sequenced in a study of early T cells in non-severe SARS-CoV-2 infection. TCRdb independently ran MiXCR on the 5' RACE reads; one entry per CDR3 protein. Found here are fewer than 80,000 distinct CDR3 sequences, 9.5% of them singletons; the top ten hold 5.9%. Source material: whole blood. These receptors came from an adult who was a healthcare worker with PCR-confirmed SARS-CoV-2 infection or an uninfected control (not recorded which).

J is TRBJ1-2 and V is TRBV29-1, with D hard to call. CDR1 is SQVTM, CDR2 ANQGSEA, per germline. Trimming stripped 4 bases from V and 4 bases from J, with 19 bases between. The CDR3 loop spans 15 amino acids. The CDR3 nucleotides are TGCAGCGTTGTCCTTTCGGATGGGCTCCTCTATGGCTACACCTTC. Translating gives CSVVLSDGLLYGYTF.

At least ten counts were recorded for this clonotype. The chain employs TRBV18 and TRBJ1-1, with D possibly TRBD1 on 6 matching bases. Germline loops: CDR1 KGHSH, CDR2 LQKENI. This CDR3 contains 13 residues. V was trimmed by 10 bases and J by 0 bases, leaving 12 bases between them. CDR3 nucleotides: TGTGCCACACGGGGGGGCCTGAACACTGAAGCTTTCTTT. Amino acid sequence: CATRGGLNTEAFF.

There are many counts of this clonotype. The V and J genes are TRBV12-3 or TRBV12-4 and TRBJ2-5; 10 nucleotides match TRBD1. V was clipped by 5 bases and J by 1 base; unmatched bases: 4. The CDR3 is 15 amino acids. This CDR3 is CASSRTGGGQETQYF. In DNA form, the CDR3 reads TGTGCCAGCAGTCGGACAGGGGGGGGCCAAGAGACCCAGTACTTC.

The rearrangement links TRBV24-1 to TRBJ1-1; a weak D match, TRBD1 (5 bases). V lost 1 base, J lost 6 bases, and 8 bases lay in between. CDR1 and CDR2 from the germline V gene are KGHDR and SFDVKD. CDR3 length: 13 amino acids. CDR3 region: CATSDLWGPEAFF. Written as DNA, the CDR3 is TGTGCCACCAGTGATTTATGGGGCCCTGAAGCTTTCTTT.

This clonotype was seen at least ten times. V gene TRBV5-4 combines with J gene TRBJ2-1; 7 positions match TRBD2. The CDR3 consists of 14 residues. V lost 7 bases, J lost 5 bases, and 9 bases stayed unmatched. Looked up from germline, CDR1 is SGHNT and CDR2 is YYREEE (reference sequence). CDR3 DNA sequence: TGTGCCAGCCAATTGGAGCTAGCGGACAATGAGCAGTTCTTC. Translation: CASQLELADNEQFF.

This clonotype has a count of ten or more. The chain combines TRBV11-2 with TRBJ2-5; TRBD2 agrees at 8 bases. Germline trimming cut 2 bases from V and 5 bases from J; bases unmatched to any gene: 13. The CDR3 has 17 residues. The germline V gene has CDR1 SGHAT and CDR2 FQNNGV. The CDR3 reads CASSLWGPGTSHETQYF. The CDR3 DNA is TGTGCCAGCAGCTTATGGGGGCCCGGGACTAGTCACGAGACCCAGTACTTC.

V and J are TRBV24-1 and TRBJ2-6; D gene uncertain. CDR3 length: 17 residues. Per the germline V gene, CDR1 is KGHDR and CDR2 is SFDVKD. Trimming left V 3 bases short and J 2 bases short, with 13 bases between. The CDR3 protein is CATSDPRPTPGANVLTF. CDR3 DNA: TGTGCCACCAGTGATCCTCGCCCTACCCCTGGGGCCAACGTCCTGACTTTC.

In this sample, this clonotype turned up a few times. The J gene is TRBJ2-1, the V gene TRBV3-1; possibly TRBD1 or TRBD2 for D (7 bases each). CDR1 LGHDT and CDR2 YNNKEL come from the germline V gene (reference sequence). The CDR3 contains 14 residues. Trimming took 2 bases from V and 15 from J, leaving 20 bases between them. CDR3: CASSQRHGEGAPFF. For the CDR3, the DNA is TGTGCCAGCAGCCAACGACATGGGGAGGGGGCTCCGTTCTTC.

The chain uses TRBV7-8 and TRBJ2-2; no definite D call. Trimming removed 4 bases at V and 4 bases at J, with 7 bases between. The CDR3 is made up of 13 amino acids. Germline V CDR1 and CDR2: SGHVS, FQNEAQ. Here the CDR3 DNA reads TGTGCCAGCAGCTCGACTGCCACCGGGGAGCTGTTTTTT. Protein product: CASSSTATGELFF.

The table lists this clonotype with many counts. V is TRBV11-2 and J is TRBJ1-1, with 7 bases that match TRBD1. This CDR3 is 17 amino acids long. The junction had 10 bases not matched to a gene; V was cut back by 0 bases and J by 3 bases. Germline lookup yields CDR1 SGHAT and CDR2 FQNNGV. The CDR3 sequence: CASSLDLWTGGDTEAFF. The CDR3 DNA reads TGTGCCAGCAGCTTAGATCTCTGGACAGGAGGGGACACTGAAGCTTTCTTT.

This clonotype was picked up a small number of times. CDR3 sequence: CASSYTGTSGRRCEQYF. CDR3 DNA: TGTGCCAGCAGTTATACTGGGACTAGCGGGAGACGATGCGAGCAGTACTTC. This chain uses TRBV6-7 with TRBJ2-7; 14 bases line up with TRBD2. TRBV6-7 is flagged as an ORF with uncertain function. V was clipped by 3 bases and J by 6 bases; unmatched bases: 10. CDR3 length: 17 residues.

The sample holds a few counts of this clonotype. The chain is built from TRBV2 and TRBJ2-3; D is undetermined. V shed 6 bases and J shed 2 bases, with 15 bases lying between them. Germline assignment: CDR1 SNHLY and CDR2 FYNNEI. CDR3 length: 15 amino acids. CDR3 sequence: CASRKGTGYTDTQYF. The CDR3 nucleotides are TGTGCCAGCAGAAAGGGCACCGGATACACAGATACGCAGTATTTT.